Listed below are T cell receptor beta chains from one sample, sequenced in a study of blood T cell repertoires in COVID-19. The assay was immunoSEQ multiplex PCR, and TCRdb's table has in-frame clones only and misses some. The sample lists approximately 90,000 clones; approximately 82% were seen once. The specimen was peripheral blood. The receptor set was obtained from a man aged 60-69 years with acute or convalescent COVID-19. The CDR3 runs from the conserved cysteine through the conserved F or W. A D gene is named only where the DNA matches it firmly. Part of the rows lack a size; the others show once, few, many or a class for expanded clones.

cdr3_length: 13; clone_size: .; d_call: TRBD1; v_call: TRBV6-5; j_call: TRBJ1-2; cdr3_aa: CASSRPTGDGYTF; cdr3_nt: TGTGCCAGCAGTCGCCCGACAGGGGATGGCTACACCTTC
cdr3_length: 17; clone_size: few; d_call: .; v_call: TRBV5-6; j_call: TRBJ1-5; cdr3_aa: CASSLRGGVRGNQPQHF; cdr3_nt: TGTGCCAGCAGCTTACGCGGGGGCGTTCGAGGCAATCAGCCCCAGCATTTT
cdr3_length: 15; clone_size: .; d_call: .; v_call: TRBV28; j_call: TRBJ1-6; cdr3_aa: CASSPGGSYNSPLHF; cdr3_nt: TGTGCCAGCAGTCCCGGGGGCTCCTATAATTCACCCCTCCACTTT
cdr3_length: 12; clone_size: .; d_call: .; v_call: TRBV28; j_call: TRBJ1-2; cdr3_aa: CASRIALYGYTF; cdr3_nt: TGTGCCAGCAGAATTGCACTATATGGCTACACCTTC
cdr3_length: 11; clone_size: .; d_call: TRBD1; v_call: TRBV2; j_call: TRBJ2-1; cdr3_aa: CASIQGDEQFF; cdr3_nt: TGTGCCAGTATACAGGGGGATGAGCAGTTCTTC
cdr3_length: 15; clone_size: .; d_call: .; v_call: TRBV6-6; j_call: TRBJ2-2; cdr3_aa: CASSYSLGNTGELFF; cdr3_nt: TGTGCCAGCAGTTACTCACTTGGGAACACCGGGGAGCTGTTTTTT
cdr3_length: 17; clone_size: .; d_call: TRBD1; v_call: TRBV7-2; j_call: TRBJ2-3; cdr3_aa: CASSYGVGQGGTDTQYF; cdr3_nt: TGTGCCAGCAGCTACGGAGTGGGACAGGGTGGCACAGATACGCAGTATTTT
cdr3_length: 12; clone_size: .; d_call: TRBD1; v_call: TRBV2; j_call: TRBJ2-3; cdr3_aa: CASRTGGNTQYF; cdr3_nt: TGTGCCAGCCGGACAGGCGGAAATACGCAGTATTTT
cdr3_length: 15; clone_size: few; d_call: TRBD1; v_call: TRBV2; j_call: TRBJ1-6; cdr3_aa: CASSSKRQGYVPLHF; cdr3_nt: TGTGCCAGCAGTTCCAAAAGACAGGGGTATGTTCCCCTCCACTTT
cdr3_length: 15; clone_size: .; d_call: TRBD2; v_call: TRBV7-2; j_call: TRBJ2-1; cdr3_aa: CASSPRSGGASEQFF; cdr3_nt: TGTGCCAGCAGCCCCCGTAGCGGGGGGGCCAGCGAGCAGTTCTTC
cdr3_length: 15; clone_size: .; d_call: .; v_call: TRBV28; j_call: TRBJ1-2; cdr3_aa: CASSTPGRGYYGYTF; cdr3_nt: TGTGCCAGCAGTACCCCCGGCAGGGGATACTATGGCTACACCTTC
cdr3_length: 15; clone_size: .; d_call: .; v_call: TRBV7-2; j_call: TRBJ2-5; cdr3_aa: CASSSRFEGGKTQYF; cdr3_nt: TGTGCCAGCAGCTCCCGGTTTGAGGGGGGGAAGACCCAGTACTTC
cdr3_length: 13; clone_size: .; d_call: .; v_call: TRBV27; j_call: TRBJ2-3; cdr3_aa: CASSSRRTDTQYF; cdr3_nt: TGTGCCAGCAGTTCGAGGCGCACAGATACGCAGTATTTT
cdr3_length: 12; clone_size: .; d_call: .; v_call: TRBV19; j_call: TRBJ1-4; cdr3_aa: CASSWPGEKLFF; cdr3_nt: TGTGCCAGTAGTTGGCCAGGGGAAAAACTGTTTTTT
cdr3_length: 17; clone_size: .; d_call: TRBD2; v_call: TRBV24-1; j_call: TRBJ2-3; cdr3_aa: CATSVPGLGTSTDTQYF; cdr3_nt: TGTGCCACCAGCGTTCCGGGACTAGGCACTAGCACAGATACGCAGTATTTT
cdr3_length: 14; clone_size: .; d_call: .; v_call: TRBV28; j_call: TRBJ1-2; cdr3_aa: CASRGVAAVYGYTF; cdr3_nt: TGTGCCAGCCGCGGTGTGGCCGCGGTTTATGGCTACACCTTC
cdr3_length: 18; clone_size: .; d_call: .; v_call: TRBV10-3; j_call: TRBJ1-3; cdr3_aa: CAISSLSWQGSSGNTIYF; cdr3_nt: TGTGCCATCAGTTCGCTCAGTTGGCAAGGGAGCTCTGGAAACACCATATATTTT
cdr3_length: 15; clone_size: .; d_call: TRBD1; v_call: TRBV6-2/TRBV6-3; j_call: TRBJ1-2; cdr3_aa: CASSPLQGGIYGYTF; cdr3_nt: TGTGCCAGCAGCCCCCTGCAGGGGGGTATCTATGGCTACACCTTC
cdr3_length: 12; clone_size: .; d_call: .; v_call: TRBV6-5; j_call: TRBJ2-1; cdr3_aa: CASSLQGHEQFF; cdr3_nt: TGTGCCAGCAGCCTACAGGGTCATGAGCAGTTCTTC
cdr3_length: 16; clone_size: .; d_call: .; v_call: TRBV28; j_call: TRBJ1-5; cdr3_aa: CASSLLPGRENQPQHF; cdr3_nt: TGTGCCAGCAGTTTATTACCGGGAAGGGAGAATCAGCCCCAGCATTTT
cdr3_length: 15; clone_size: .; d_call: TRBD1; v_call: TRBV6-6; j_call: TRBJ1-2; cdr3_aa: CASSYSGTGSYGYTF; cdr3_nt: TGTGCCAGCAGTTACTCGGGGACAGGGAGCTATGGCTACACCTTC